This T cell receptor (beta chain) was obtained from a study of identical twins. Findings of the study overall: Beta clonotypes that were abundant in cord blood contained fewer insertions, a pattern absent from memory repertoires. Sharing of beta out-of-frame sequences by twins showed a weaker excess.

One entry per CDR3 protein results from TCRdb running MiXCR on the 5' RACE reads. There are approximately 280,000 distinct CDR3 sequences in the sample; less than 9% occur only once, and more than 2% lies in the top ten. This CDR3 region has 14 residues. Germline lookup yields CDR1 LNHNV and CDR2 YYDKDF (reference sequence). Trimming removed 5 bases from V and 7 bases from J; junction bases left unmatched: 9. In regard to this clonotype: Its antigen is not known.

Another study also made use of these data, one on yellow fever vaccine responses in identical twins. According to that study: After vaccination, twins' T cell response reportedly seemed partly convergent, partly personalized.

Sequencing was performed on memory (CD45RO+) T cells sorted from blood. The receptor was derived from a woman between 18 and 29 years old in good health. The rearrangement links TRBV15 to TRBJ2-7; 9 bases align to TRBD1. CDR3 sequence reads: CATSVRDRDSEQYF. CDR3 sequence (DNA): TGTGCCACCAGCGTCCGGGACAGGGACAGTGAGCAGTACTTC.